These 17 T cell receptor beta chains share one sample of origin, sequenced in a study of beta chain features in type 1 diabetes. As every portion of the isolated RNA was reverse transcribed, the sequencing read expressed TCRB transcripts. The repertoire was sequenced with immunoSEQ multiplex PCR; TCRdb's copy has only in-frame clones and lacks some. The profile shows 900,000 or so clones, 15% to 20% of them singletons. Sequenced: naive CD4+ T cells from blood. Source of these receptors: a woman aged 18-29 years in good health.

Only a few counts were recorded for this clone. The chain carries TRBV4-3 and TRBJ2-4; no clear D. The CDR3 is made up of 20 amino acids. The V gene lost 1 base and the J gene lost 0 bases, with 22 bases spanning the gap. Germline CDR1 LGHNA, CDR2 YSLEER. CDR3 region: CASSQASDLRLNLAKNIQYF. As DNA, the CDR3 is TGCGCCAGCAGCCAAGCCTCCGACTTGCGGCTCAATCTAGCCAAAAACATTCAGTACTTC.

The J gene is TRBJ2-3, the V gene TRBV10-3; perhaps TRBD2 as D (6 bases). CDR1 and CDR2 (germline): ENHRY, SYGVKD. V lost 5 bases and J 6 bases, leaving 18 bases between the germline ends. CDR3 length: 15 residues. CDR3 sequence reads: CAISPIGGGIDTQYF. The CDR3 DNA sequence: TGTGCCATCAGTCCAATCGGAGGCGGGATTGATACGCAGTATTTT.

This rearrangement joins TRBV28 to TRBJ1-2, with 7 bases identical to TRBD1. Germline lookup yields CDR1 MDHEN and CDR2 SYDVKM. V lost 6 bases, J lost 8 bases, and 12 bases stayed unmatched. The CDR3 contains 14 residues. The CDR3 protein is CASRRRGGGYGYTF. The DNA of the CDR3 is TGTGCCAGCAGAAGAAGAGGGGGCGGGTACGGCTACACCTTC.

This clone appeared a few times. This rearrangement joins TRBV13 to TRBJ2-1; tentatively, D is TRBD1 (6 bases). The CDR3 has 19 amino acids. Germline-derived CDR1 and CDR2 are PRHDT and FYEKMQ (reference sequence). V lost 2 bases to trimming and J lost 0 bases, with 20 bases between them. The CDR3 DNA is TGTGCCAGCAGCTTATTAGCGTTTGAGGGGGTAAGCTCCTACAATGAGCAGTTCTTC. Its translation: CASSLLAFEGVSSYNEQFF.

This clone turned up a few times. The CDR3 nucleotides read TGTGCCAGCAGTTTAATGGGACAGGGGGCGTACGAGCAGTACTTC. Its translation is CASSLMGQGAYEQYF. This chain connects TRBV27 to TRBJ2-7; 12 nucleotides match TRBD1. This CDR3 contains 15 residues. Germline values: CDR1 MNHEY, CDR2 SMNVEV (reference sequence). J lost 4 bases, V lost 2 bases, and 3 bases had no gene match.

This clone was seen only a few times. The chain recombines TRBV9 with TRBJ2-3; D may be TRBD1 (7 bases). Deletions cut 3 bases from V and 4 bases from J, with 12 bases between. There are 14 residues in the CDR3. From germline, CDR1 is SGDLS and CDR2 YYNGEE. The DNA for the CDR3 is TGTGCCAGCAGCGGCAGGGGGGAATCAGATACGCAGTATTTT. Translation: CASSGRGESDTQYF. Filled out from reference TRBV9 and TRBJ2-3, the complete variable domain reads DSGVTQTPKHLITATGQRVTLRCSPRSGDLSVYWYQQSLDQGLQFLIQYYNGEERAKGNILERFSAQQFPDLHSELNLSSLELGDSALYFCASSGRGESDTQYFGPGTRLTVL.

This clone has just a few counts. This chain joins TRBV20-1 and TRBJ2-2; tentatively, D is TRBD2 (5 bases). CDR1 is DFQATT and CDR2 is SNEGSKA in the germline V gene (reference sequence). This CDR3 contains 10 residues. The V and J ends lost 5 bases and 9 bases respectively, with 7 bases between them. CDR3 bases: TGCAGTGCTGCGGGTAGGGAGCTGTTTTTT. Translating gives CSAAGRELFF.

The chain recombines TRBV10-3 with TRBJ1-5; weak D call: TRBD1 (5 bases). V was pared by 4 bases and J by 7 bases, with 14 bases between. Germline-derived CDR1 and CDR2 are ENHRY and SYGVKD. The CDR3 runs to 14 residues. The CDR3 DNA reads TGTGCCATCAGTGGTTCAGGGCGGGAACAGCCCCAGCATTTT. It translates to CAISGSGREQPQHF.

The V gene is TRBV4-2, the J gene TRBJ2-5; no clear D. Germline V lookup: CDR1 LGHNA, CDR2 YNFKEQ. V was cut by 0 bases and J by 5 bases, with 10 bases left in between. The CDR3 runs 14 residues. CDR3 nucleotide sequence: TGTGCCAGCAGCCAAGATCAGGAGCGTGAGACCCAGTACTTC. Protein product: CASSQDQERETQYF.

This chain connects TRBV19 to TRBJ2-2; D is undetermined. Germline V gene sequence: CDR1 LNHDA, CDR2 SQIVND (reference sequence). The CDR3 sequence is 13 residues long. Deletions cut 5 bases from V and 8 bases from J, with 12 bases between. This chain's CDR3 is CASSVPASGELFF. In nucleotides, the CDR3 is TGTGCCAGTAGTGTCCCGGCCTCGGGGGAGCTGTTTTTT.

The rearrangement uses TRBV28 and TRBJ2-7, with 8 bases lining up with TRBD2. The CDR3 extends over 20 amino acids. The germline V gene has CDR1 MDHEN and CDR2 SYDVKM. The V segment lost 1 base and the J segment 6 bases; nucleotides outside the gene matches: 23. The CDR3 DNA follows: TGTGCCAGCAGTTTATCTCCGCGGGTTCGGGAGCGGGAGCGACGAAGCGAGCAGTACTTC. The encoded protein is CASSLSPRVRERERRSEQYF.

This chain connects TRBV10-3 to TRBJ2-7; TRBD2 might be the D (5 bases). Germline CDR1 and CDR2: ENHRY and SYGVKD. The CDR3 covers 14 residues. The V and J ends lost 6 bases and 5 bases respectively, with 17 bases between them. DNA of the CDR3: TGTGCCATCAGCCCGGACGGGAAAAGTGACGAGCAGTACTTC. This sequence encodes CAISPDGKSDEQYF.

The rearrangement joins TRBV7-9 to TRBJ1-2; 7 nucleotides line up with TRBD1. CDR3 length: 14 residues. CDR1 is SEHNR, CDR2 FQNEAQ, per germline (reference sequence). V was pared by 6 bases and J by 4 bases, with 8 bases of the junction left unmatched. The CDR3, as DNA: TGTGCCAGCAGTCTCGACAGGGATATCTATGGCTACACCTTC. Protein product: CASSLDRDIYGYTF.

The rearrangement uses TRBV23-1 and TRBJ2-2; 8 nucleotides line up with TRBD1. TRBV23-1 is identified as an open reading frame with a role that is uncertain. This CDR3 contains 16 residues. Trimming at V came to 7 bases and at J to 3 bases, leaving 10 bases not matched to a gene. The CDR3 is CASNPGVGQDTGELFF. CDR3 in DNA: TGCGCCAGCAATCCAGGGGTGGGACAGGACACCGGGGAGCTGTTTTTT.

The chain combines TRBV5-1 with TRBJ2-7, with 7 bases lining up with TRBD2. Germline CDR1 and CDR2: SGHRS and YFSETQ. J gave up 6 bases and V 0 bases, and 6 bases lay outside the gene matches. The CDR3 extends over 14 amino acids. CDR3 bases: TGCGCCAGCAGCTTGGAAAGACTAGCAAGCGAGCAGTACTTC. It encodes CASSLERLASEQYF.

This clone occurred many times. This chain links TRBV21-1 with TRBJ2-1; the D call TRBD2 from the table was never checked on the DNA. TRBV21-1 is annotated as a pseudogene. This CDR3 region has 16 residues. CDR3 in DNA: TGTGCCAGCAGCAAACCCGGGGACTACCCCTACAATGAGCAGTTCTTC. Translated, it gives CASSKPGDYPYNEQFF.

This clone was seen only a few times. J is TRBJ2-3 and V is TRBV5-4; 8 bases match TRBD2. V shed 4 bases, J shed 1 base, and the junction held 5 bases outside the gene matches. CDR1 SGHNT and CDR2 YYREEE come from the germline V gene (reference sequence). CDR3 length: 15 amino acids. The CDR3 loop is CASSEKLAGTDTQYF. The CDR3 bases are TGTGCCAGCAGCGAGAAACTAGCGGGCACAGATACGCAGTATTTT.